This TCR beta chain was observed in a study of T cell responses to AZD1222 COVID-19 vaccine. Study overall: Second-dose timings of about 4 or about 12 weeks were pooled.

The data were produced by immunoSEQ multiplex PCR, yet TCRdb's version contains in-frame clones alone and is incomplete. The data contain roughly 120,000 clones, around 90% of them seen just once; the ten biggest clones take up approximately 9.6%. Germline assignment: CDR1 LGHDT and CDR2 YNNKEL (reference sequence). Germline trimming cut 2 bases from V and 5 bases from J; bases unmatched to any gene: 7. The CDR3 has 15 amino acids. The sequencing here drew on peripheral blood, taken on day 0 of AZD1222 vaccination. This chain joins TRBV3-1 (or the pseudogene TRBV3-2) and TRBJ2-7, with TRBD1 matching over 9 bases. The sequence was collected from an adult in good health. The CDR3 region is CASSQTPGQGDEQYF. The CDR3 DNA sequence: TGTGCCAGCAGCCAAACTCCGGGACAGGGTGACGAGCAGTACTTC.